This T cell receptor (beta chain) was sequenced for a study of blood T cell repertoires in COVID-19. Germline lookup yields CDR1 SGHTA and CDR2 FQGNSA. This CDR3 spans 15 amino acids. V was cut by 4 bases and J by 15 bases, with 25 bases left in between. Authors' analysis steps: By means of reference gene primer amplification, nucleated cell counts were estimated. Clones were sequenced by immunoSEQ multiplex PCR, and TCRdb holds only the in-frame ones, with some missing. D and trimming come from the DNA, and the V and J calls and clone size come from that table. The table has hundreds of thousands of clones, over 75% seen once. Residents of about two dozen US areas, aged roughly 18 to 95 years, made up the participants.

The clonotype comes from a man aged 25 to 45 who had recovered from COVID-19. The genes are TRBV7-2 and TRBJ2-1, with D maybe TRBD2 (7 bases). Sequenced: PBMCs or T cells enriched from blood (not recorded which). CDR3 residues: CASSYVVGGQIPPFF. DNA for the CDR3: TGTGCCAGCAGCTACGTAGTGGGGGGGCAAATTCCTCCGTTCTTC.